Reported below is one T cell receptor (beta chain). The antigen is undetermined. This sample is part of a study of T cell responses to AZD1222 COVID-19 vaccine. Clones were sequenced by immunoSEQ multiplex PCR, and TCRdb holds only the in-frame ones, with some missing. The sample lists some 150,000 clones, 90% to 95% seen once, with around 4.5% in the top ten. CDR1 is SGHTA and CDR2 is FQGTGA in the germline V gene. The junction had 8 bases not matched to a gene; V was cut back by 5 bases and J by 4 bases. CDR3 length equals 15 residues. Study-level findings and limits: Targets within unmutated variant regions were reportedly found for nearly half of spike-specific TCRs. Donors were mostly white British, more females; clonal diversity possibly underestimated.

The receptor was isolated from an adult in good health. The chain is built from TRBV7-3 and TRBJ2-7; TRBD1 agrees at 10 bases. The material sequenced was peripheral blood, taken on day 0 of MenACWY control vaccination. CDR3 sequence (DNA): TGTGCCAGCAGCCTACAGACAGGGGGCAATTACGAGCAGTACTTC. Amino acid sequence: CASSLQTGGNYEQYF.